This T cell receptor (beta chain) was documented in a study of tumour-infiltrating T cells in Burkitt lymphoma (dated by TCRdb to 2019 to 2021). Background for the entire study: All epidemiological subtypes of Burkitt lymphoma were represented among the roughly 80 patients who made up the cohort. TCR repertoire data were compared against clinical outcome, and productive clonality predicted overall survival and progression-free survival independently of established prognostic factors such as age at diagnosis. The full study reports these points: Several public clonotypes shared across numerous Burkitt lymphoma patients were found, suggesting shared tumour neoantigen selection absent from diffuse large B-cell lymphoma.

In the case of this clone: Its binding antigen is unknown. Germline is not matched at one junction end, which may reflect a read error.

To prepare the library, the immunoSEQ multiplex PCR assay was applied. TCRdb obtained this table from immuneACCESS and retained in-frame rearrangements with V and J assigned. These tables miss some clones; where compared with another copy, unresolved V genes account for less than half of the shortfall, and the remainder is unexplained. The sample includes about 7,000 clones, with approximately 87% observed a single time. The ten largest clones add up to 11% of the sample. Including cysteine and phenylalanine, the CDR3 has 13 amino acids. The read is trimmed to its CDR3 DNA, 39 bases read in frame from base 1. CDR1 and CDR2 are read off the germline V gene as MNHEY and SVGAGI.

The sample taken for sequencing was tumor tissue. Recombination joined TRBV6-5 with TRBJ1-2, with an unclear D gene assignment. The sequence came from a human donor with Burkitt lymphoma. The CDR3 is CASSSIGPNGYTF. The DNA reads TGTGCCAGCAGTTCCATAGGGCCTAATGGCTACACCTTT.